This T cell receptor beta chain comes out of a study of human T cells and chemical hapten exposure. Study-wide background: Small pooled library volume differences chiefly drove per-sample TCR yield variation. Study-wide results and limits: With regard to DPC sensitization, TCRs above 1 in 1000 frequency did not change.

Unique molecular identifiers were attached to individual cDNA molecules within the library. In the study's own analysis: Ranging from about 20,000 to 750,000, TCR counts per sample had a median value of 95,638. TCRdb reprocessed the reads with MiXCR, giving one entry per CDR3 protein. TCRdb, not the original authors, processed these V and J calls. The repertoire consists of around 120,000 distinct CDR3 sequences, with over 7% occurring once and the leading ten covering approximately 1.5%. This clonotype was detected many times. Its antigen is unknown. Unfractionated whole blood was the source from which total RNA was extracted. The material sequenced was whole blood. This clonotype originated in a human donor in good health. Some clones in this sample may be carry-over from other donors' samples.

The CDR3 nucleotides are TGTGCCAGCAGTTTGGGAGGAGGGGGAGAGGGAGAGACCCAGTACTTC. As protein: CASSLGGGGEGETQYF. This chain uses TRBV12-3 or TRBV12-4 with TRBJ2-5; D is perhaps TRBD1 or TRBD2 (6 bases each). V lost 3 bases and J lost 4, with 18 bases in between. CDR3 size: 16 residues.